This record covers a single T cell receptor (beta chain). As yet, its antigen is unknown. Amplification used 60 Vbeta primers and 13 Jbeta primers. Original processing notes: Unique TCR beta chains numbered around 75 million in a later analysis, with roughly 10 million shared. The protocol was immunoSEQ multiplex PCR, while the TCRdb copy is restricted to in-frame clones and leaves out a portion. That table gives V, J and clone size, and the DNA gave D and trimming. The profile covers over 50,000 clones, with under 85% appearing a single time and 45% to 60% taken by the ten largest. The sample comes from a study of cytomegalovirus exposure and HLA in healthy donors. Germline CDR1 reads SGHRS; CDR2 reads YFSETQ. CDR3 length: 15 amino acids. The trim removed 4 bases at V and 8 bases at J, leaving 10 bases unmatched. Points from the study as a whole: TCR beta V segments were, for the most part, productive about 87% or about 30% of the time in an earlier analysis. Fewer N-insertions than the roughly 630-donor mean were reportedly shown by an Asian-associated ancestry cluster in a later analysis. It was in a later analysis that TCR association rates were seen to vary by HLA locus, highest for DRB1 and lowest for HLA-C.

This TCR came from a man aged 50 to 59 in good health and CMV-seropositive. Sequencing was carried out using PBMCs. V gene TRBV5-1 combines with J gene TRBJ1-4, with 8 bases lining up with TRBD1. CDR3 coding DNA: TGCGCCAGCAGCCGCTGGACAGGGTCTGGCGAAAAACTGTTTTTT. As protein: CASSRWTGSGEKLFF.